This T cell receptor beta chain was sequenced during a study of blood T cell repertoires in COVID-19. Study overall: Some COVID-19 samples were acute and others convalescent; all came from the United States, Italy and Spain. T cells, B-cell-depleted T cells, or PBMCs provided the cDNA or gDNA that served as material.

This clone was found once. CDR3 size: 15 residues. Germline V CDR1 and CDR2: MNHEY, SMNVEV (reference sequence). V was shortened by 6 bases and J by 0 bases, with 14 bases between the two germline ends. In the authors' workflow: Reference gene primer amplification yielded estimated nucleated cell counts. The table came from immunoSEQ multiplex PCR; TCRdb's copy has only in-frame clones and leaves some out. D and trimming were read from the DNA, whereas the V and J calls and clone size are those reported in that table. Found here are tens of thousands of clones, roughly 90% of them singletons; the top ten hold 3.9%.

The sample taken for sequencing was peripheral blood. The source is a human donor in a cohort sampled during active COVID-19. The chain carries TRBV27 and TRBJ1-1; D call uncertain. CDR3 DNA: TGTGCCAGCAGATCCCTCCAGGTCATGAACACTGAAGCTTTCTTT. Translated: CASRSLQVMNTEAFF.